The subject of this entry is one T cell receptor beta chain. TCRdb itself ran the 5' RACE reads through MiXCR, one entry per CDR3 protein. The table lists over 500,000 distinct CDR3 sequences, roughly 17% of them singletons. The CDR3 covers 12 residues. From germline, CDR1 is SQVTM and CDR2 ANQGSEA. V lost 4 bases, J lost 2 bases, and 9 bases lay in between. These data come from a study of T-cell memory formation after mild COVID-19. The sample comprised PBMCs or a T cell subset sorted from them (not recorded which). The TCR originated in an adult woman who had mild COVID-19 (a few samples of this study predate the infection). Cell type and time point are not known. This sequence joins TRBV29-1 and TRBJ2-7; TRBD1 or TRBD2 may be the D gene (5 bases each). Here the CDR3 reads CSVVRGAYEQYF. The CDR3 coding sequence is TGCAGCGTTGTACGGGGCGCCTACGAGCAGTACTTC.